This T cell receptor beta chain was retrieved from a study of shared clonotypes between healthy human individuals. Profiled with immunoSEQ multiplex PCR; TCRdb holds only in-frame clones, not every one. This sample carries 2 million to 3 million clones, around 90% of them seen once, and the ten largest clones take over 0.12%. In this sample, this clone turned up once. The antigen remains undetermined. Findings of the study overall: Larger richness was generally estimated for naive than memory subsets.

CDR3 length equals 15 residues. The junction had 9 bases not matched to a gene; V was cut back by 5 bases and J by 6 bases. CDR1 and CDR2 (germline): SEHNR, FQNEAQ (reference sequence). The V and J genes are TRBV7-9 and TRBJ2-2; 7 bases are a match to TRBD2. This receptor was obtained from a man aged 18-30 years in good health. Sequences were obtained from naive CD4+ T cells sorted from blood. This sample's subset: CD45RA+ positively selected. The CDR3 DNA sequence: TGTGCCAGCAGCCCCCTGGGGGAGGGCCCCGGGGAGCTGTTTTTT. This translates into CASSPLGEGPGELFF. Combining the CDR3 with reference TRBV7-9 and TRBJ2-2 gives the whole variable domain DTGVSQNPRHKITKRGQNVTFRCDPISEHNRLYWYRQTLGQGPEFLTYFQNEAQLEKSRLLSDRFSAERPKGSFSTLEIQRTEQGDSAMYLCASSPLGEGPGELFFGEGSRLTVL.